This TCR beta chain was documented in a study of OX40 agonist ivuxolimab in advanced cancers. Notes on the study in general: Expanded clones were, on average, more numerous among CD8+ T cells than CD4+.

On this clone itself: No antigen is known for it.

TCRdb keeps only in-frame clones here, not all; method: immunoSEQ multiplex PCR. The table includes tens of thousands of clones, approximately 91% detected once. This CDR3 is built from 15 residues. V shed 8 bases and J shed 7 bases, with 23 bases lying between them. CDR1 and CDR2 (germline): ENHRY, SYGVKD. The chain joins TRBV10-3 to TRBJ2-5; perhaps TRBD1 as D (7 bases). The TCR was taken from an adult with an advanced solid tumor such as melanoma, head and neck, liver or kidney cancer. The sequences come from CD4+ or CD8+ T cells sorted from blood, collected in a trial of the OX40 agonist ivuxolimab. The CDR3 region has the DNA TGTGCCATCGGGGGGACAGAGCTGGGAGATGGGACCCAGTACTTC. Translated, it gives CAIGGTELGDGTQYF.